These 30 T cell receptor beta chains share one sample of origin, sequenced in a study of cytomegalovirus exposure and HLA in healthy donors. Researchers ran the PCR with 60 Vbeta and 13 Jbeta primers. Produced via immunoSEQ multiplex PCR; TCRdb's table is partial and in-frame only. This table has about 85,000 clones, about three quarters appearing once. The sequencing sample was made of PBMCs. All receptors come from a boy aged 10-17 years in good health and CMV-seronegative.

This sequence joins TRBV7-9 and TRBJ2-7, with D unclear. The V gene lost 1 base and the J gene lost 2 bases, with 6 bases spanning the gap. CDR1 is SEHNR, CDR2 FQNEAQ, per germline (reference sequence). This CDR3 region has 13 residues. CDR3 nucleotide sequence: TGTGCCAGCAGCTTAGTCAGGACCTACGAGCAGTACTTC. This gives the protein CASSLVRTYEQYF.

The chain uses TRBV10-3 and TRBJ2-7, with D possibly TRBD2 on 6 matching bases. Germline-derived CDR1 and CDR2 are ENHRY and SYGVKD. This CDR3 has 15 amino acids. Trimming pared 0 bases from V and 0 bases from J, leaving 9 bases between. The chain's CDR3 is CAISESGSYSYEQYF. CDR3 DNA: TGTGCCATCAGTGAGTCCGGGAGCTACTCCTACGAGCAGTACTTC.

The rearrangement uses TRBV30 and TRBJ2-2; TRBD2 might be the D (6 bases). V was cut by 0 bases and J by 7 bases, with 15 bases left in between. Germline V gene sequence: CDR1 GTSNPN, CDR2 SVGIG (reference sequence). The CDR3 extends over 15 amino acids. CDR3 sequence: CAWSVLRLGSGELFF. In nucleotides, the CDR3 is TGTGCCTGGAGTGTACTAAGACTAGGTAGCGGGGAGCTGTTTTTT.

The J gene is TRBJ1-1, the V gene TRBV29-1; D possibly corresponds to TRBD1 (6 bases). The CDR3 sequence is 11 residues long. Germline loops: CDR1 SQVTM, CDR2 ANQGSEA. V was trimmed by 5 bases and J by 8 bases, leaving 12 bases between them. The CDR3 nucleotides read TGCAGCGTTCTCGGGGGGACAGAAGCTTTCTTT. It encodes CSVLGGTEAFF.

The chain links TRBV9 to TRBJ1-2; no reliable D call. CDR3 length: 13 residues. Deletions cut 0 bases from V and 2 bases from J, with 5 bases between. The V gene's germline CDR1 is SGDLS and CDR2 YYNGEE. The DNA of the CDR3 is TGTGCCAGCAGCGTAGAACAGAACTATGGCTACACCTTC. It codes for CASSVEQNYGYTF.

The J gene is TRBJ2-7, the V gene TRBV4-2; 7 bases align to TRBD1. The CDR3 consists of 19 residues. With V trimmed by 1 base and J by 1 base, 16 bases remained unmatched. Germline-derived CDR1 and CDR2 are LGHNA and YNFKEQ. The CDR3: CASSQGPNRQGALSYEQYF. The CDR3 coding sequence is TGTGCCAGCAGCCAAGGCCCCAACCGACAGGGTGCCTTATCCTACGAGCAGTACTTC.

This clone was seen a few times. The chain is built from TRBV25-1 and TRBJ1-2; the D is unclear. V lost 6 bases and J lost 4, with 12 bases in between. In germline, CDR1 is MGHDK, CDR2 SYGVNS. The CDR3 consists of 13 residues. The CDR3 DNA sequence: TGTGCCAGCAGCGCCGGTCCGATCTATGGCTACACCTTC. Amino acids: CASSAGPIYGYTF.

To note about this clone: This CDR3 fails to terminate in the conserved phenylalanine or tryptophan, so it likely reflects a read error. V is TRBV6-5 and J is TRBJ1-2; TRBD1 matches at 10 bases. Trimming at V came to 5 bases and at J to 8 bases, leaving 2 bases not matched to a gene. The CDR3 spans 12 residues. The germline gives CDR1 MNHEY, CDR2 SVGAGI. CDR3 DNA sequence: TGTGCCAGCAGTCTGACAGGGGGCGGCTACACCCTC. It is translated as CASSLTGGGYTL.

Here the CDR3 reads CASSQGRTGLYEQYF. In DNA form, the CDR3 reads TGCGCCAGCAGCCAGGGTAGGACAGGGCTCTACGAGCAGTACTTC. V gene TRBV4-3 combines with J gene TRBJ2-7, with 8 positions matching TRBD1. This CDR3 has 15 amino acids. Germline CDR1 reads LGHNA; CDR2 reads YSLEER. Trimming cost V 3 bases and J 3 bases; bases outside gene matches: 7.

This clone was observed a handful of times. V usage is TRBV18 and J usage is TRBJ1-1; no definite D call. Germline V gene data show CDR1 as KGHSH and CDR2 as LQKENI. The CDR3 loop spans 14 amino acids. Deletions cut 3 bases from V and 1 base from J, with 9 bases between. CDR3 bases: TGTGCCAGCTCACCGGTGGCACAGAACACTGAAGCTTTCTTT. Its translation is CASSPVAQNTEAFF. The full variable domain, completed using reference TRBV18 and TRBJ1-1, is NAGVMQNPRHLVRRRGQEARLRCSPMKGHSHVYWYRQLPEEGLKFMVYLQKENIIDESGMPKERFSAEFPKEGPSILRIQQVVRGDSAAYFCASSPVAQNTEAFFGQGTRLTVV.

The chain is built from TRBV4-1 and TRBJ1-5; D is possibly TRBD1 (6 bases). V shed 4 bases and J shed 6 bases, with 16 bases lying between them. Germline assignment: CDR1 MGHRA and CDR2 YSYEKL. CDR3 length: 15 residues. The CDR3 spells CASSLYPGAGQPQHF. The CDR3 DNA reads as TGCGCCAGCAGCCTGTACCCAGGGGCTGGTCAGCCCCAGCATTTT.

The rearrangement links TRBV6-1 to TRBJ2-3, with 11 bases identical to TRBD2. CDR1 MNHNS and CDR2 SASEGT come from the germline V gene. V lost 3 bases, J lost 2 bases, and 4 bases stayed unmatched. The CDR3 runs to 16 residues. The CDR3 reads CASSDISGGATDTQYF. DNA of the CDR3: TGTGCCAGCAGTGACATTAGCGGGGGGGCCACAGATACGCAGTATTTT.

The genes are TRBV4-3 and TRBJ2-5, with D uncertain. The CDR3 is 15 amino acids. V gave up 0 bases and J gave up 2 bases, with 10 bases separating them. Per the germline V gene, CDR1 is LGHNA and CDR2 is YSLEER. In DNA, the CDR3 is TGCGCCAGCAGCCAAGATCCGACATCTCAAGAGACCCAGTACTTC. It encodes CASSQDPTSQETQYF.

This clone was detected only once. The CDR3 DNA sequence: TGTGCCAGCAACGACTTATCTAGCACAGATACGCAGTATTTT. Encoded protein: CASNDLSSTDTQYF. This chain connects TRBV14 to TRBJ2-3; no reliable D call. Germline assignment: CDR1 SGHDN and CDR2 FVKESK. The CDR3 length is 14 residues. Trimming cost V 7 bases and J 0 bases, with 11 bases left between them.

A remark on this clone: The final CDR3 position lacks the conserved phenylalanine or tryptophan, pointing to a likely read error. This rearrangement joins TRBV9 to TRBJ1-5; D is unclear. CDR1 and CDR2 from the germline V gene are SGDLS and YYNGEE. This CDR3 has 15 residues. V shed 3 bases and J shed 2 bases, with 12 bases lying between them. The CDR3 here is CASSDGTRGNQPQHV. The CDR3 DNA reads TGTGCCAGCAGCGATGGCACGAGAGGCAATCAGCCCCAGCATGTT.

V gene TRBV13 combines with J gene TRBJ2-1, with D maybe TRBD1 (6 bases). V lost 6 bases and J lost 1, with 13 bases in between. Germline V gene sequence: CDR1 PRHDT, CDR2 FYEKMQ (reference sequence). The CDR3 extends over 15 amino acids. CDR3 nucleotide sequence: TGTGCCAGCAGACTCACAGGGTTATCCTACAATGAGCAGTTCTTC. It specifies CASRLTGLSYNEQFF.

This chain joins TRBV29-1 and TRBJ2-1; TRBD2 matches 8 bases. V was clipped by 6 bases and J by 6 bases; unmatched bases: 7. CDR1 SQVTM and CDR2 ANQGSEA come from the germline V gene. The CDR3 is 13 amino acids. The CDR3 bases are TGCAGCGTCTACTCCGGGACTAGCAATGAGCAGTTCTTC. It encodes CSVYSGTSNEQFF.

This clone was observed a handful of times. This chain links TRBV10-3 with TRBJ1-2; 9 bases are shared with TRBD1. Germline lookup yields CDR1 ENHRY and CDR2 SYGVKD. V was pared by 10 bases and J by 5 bases, with 8 bases of the junction left unmatched. The CDR3 loop spans 13 amino acids. This CDR3 reads CATKGTGSYGYTF. CDR3 DNA: TGTGCCACCAAAGGGACAGGGAGTTATGGCTACACCTTC.

This chain joins TRBV7-9 and TRBJ1-2, with a possible D match to TRBD1 (5 bases). The CDR3 has 13 amino acids. Germline CDR1 reads SEHNR; CDR2 reads FQNEAQ (reference sequence). V lost 6 bases, J lost 6 bases, and 14 bases lay in between. The CDR3 coding sequence is TGTGCCAGCAGACTGACAGTAACCAATGGCTACACCTTC. Its translation: CASRLTVTNGYTF.

The chain links TRBV28 to TRBJ2-5; D is possibly TRBD2 (5 bases). V lost 3 bases and J 4 bases, leaving 15 bases between the germline ends. This CDR3 has 15 residues. The germline gives CDR1 MDHEN, CDR2 SYDVKM. Here the CDR3 reads CASSFGAARGETQYF. The CDR3 bases are TGTGCCAGCAGTTTCGGAGCCGCCCGGGGAGAGACCCAGTACTTC.

This clone was observed a handful of times. The V gene is TRBV7-2, the J gene TRBJ2-3, with D perhaps TRBD2 (5 bases). V was cut by 5 bases and J by 0 bases, with 12 bases left in between. The CDR3 spans 15 residues. Germline CDR1 is SGHTA and CDR2 is FQGNSA. CDR3 sequence: CASSPDYLSTDTQYF. CDR3 DNA: TGTGCCAGCAGCCCAGACTACCTTAGCACAGATACGCAGTATTTT.

The genes are TRBV13 and TRBJ2-3, with 8 bases lining up with TRBD2. CDR3 size: 15 residues. Germline values: CDR1 PRHDT, CDR2 FYEKMQ (reference sequence). The V and J ends lost 5 bases and 6 bases, in that order; junction bases with no gene match: 10. The CDR3 DNA follows: TGTGCCAGCAGCCCACCACGGACTAGCCCCGATACGCAGTATTTT. It translates to CASSPPRTSPDTQYF.

This clone was detected only once. The chain employs TRBV29-1 and TRBJ2-7, with TRBD2 identical over 8 bases. V lost 0 bases, J lost 3 bases, and 10 bases stayed unmatched. The CDR3 is 16 amino acids. CDR1 and CDR2 (germline): SQVTM, ANQGSEA. This chain's CDR3 is CSVEDEEIAGIYEQYF. The CDR3 nucleotides are TGCAGCGTTGAAGATGAGGAGATAGCGGGGATCTACGAGCAGTACTTC.

The rearrangement links TRBV4-1 to TRBJ1-5, with 9 bases aligning to TRBD1. Germline CDR1 MGHRA, CDR2 YSYEKL. CDR3 length equals 18 residues. The junction had 11 bases not matched to a gene; V was cut back by 0 bases and J by 5 bases. The CDR3 is CASSQERQGDIMHQPQHF. In DNA, the CDR3 is TGCGCCAGCAGCCAAGAAAGACAGGGGGACATAATGCATCAGCCCCAGCATTTT.

The chain combines TRBV2 with TRBJ1-1; possible D gene TRBD1, 5 bases. Germline loops: CDR1 SNHLY, CDR2 FYNNEI. V lost 3 bases to trimming and J lost 6 bases, with 17 bases between them. This CDR3 spans 15 amino acids. Here the CDR3 DNA reads TGTGCCAGCAGTGACAGGGCGCCCCGATGGGCTGAAGCTTTCTTT. It codes for CASSDRAPRWAEAFF.

This clone was seen more than once but under ten times. The chain has TRBV5-6 and TRBJ2-1, with TRBD1 identical over 7 bases. V lost 6 bases and J lost 2; bases outside the gene matches: 11. Germline V gene data show CDR1 as SGHDT and CDR2 as YYEEEE. The CDR3 extends over 16 amino acids. The CDR3 sequence: CASTFRGQPTYNEQFF. The DNA for the CDR3 is TGTGCCAGCACCTTTAGGGGACAGCCCACCTACAATGAGCAGTTCTTC. Combining the CDR3 with reference TRBV5-6 and TRBJ2-1 gives the whole variable domain DAGVTQSPTHLIKTRGQQVTLRCSPKSGHDTVSWYQQALGQGPQFIFQYYEEEERQRGNFPDRFSGHQFPNYSSELNVNALLLGDSALYLCASTFRGQPTYNEQFFGPGTRLTVL.

This clone has just one count. At one end the junction does not follow the germline gene, possibly because of a read error. V usage is TRBV13 and J usage is TRBJ2-7, with 9 bases matching TRBD2. CDR1 and CDR2 from the germline V gene are PRHDT and FYEKMQ (reference sequence). The length of the CDR3 is 15 residues. The CDR3 sequence is CASSSPGTSSHEQYF. Here the CDR3 DNA reads TGTGCCAGCAGCTCCCCCGGGACTAGCTCCCACGAGCAGTACTTC.

The CDR3 bases are TGTGCCAGCAGTTATGAAAGGGAGAGAAGTGGCTACACCTTC. Its protein is CASSYERERSGYTF. The J gene is TRBJ1-2, the V gene TRBV6-9, with unresolved D. The CDR3 runs to 14 residues. Germline CDR1 MNHGY, CDR2 SVAAGI. The germline V and J ends were trimmed by 2 bases and 7 bases, with 14 bases remaining between them.

This chain links TRBV25-1 with TRBJ2-2, with 8 nucleotides matching TRBD1. Germline CDR1 reads MGHDK; CDR2 reads SYGVNS. The CDR3 loop spans 15 amino acids. V was pared by 5 bases and J by 3 bases, with 5 bases of the junction left unmatched. CDR3 protein: CASSSGQGDTGELFF. CDR3 sequence (DNA): TGTGCCAGCAGTTCCGGACAGGGCGACACCGGGGAGCTGTTTTTT.

This rearrangement joins TRBV15 to TRBJ2-1, with TRBD1 identical over 7 bases. J was trimmed by 9 bases and V by 0 bases; bases with no gene match: 8. Per the germline V gene, CDR1 is LNHNV and CDR2 is YYDKDF (reference sequence). The CDR3 spans 15 residues. This CDR3 reads CATSREGQASSEQFF. The CDR3 DNA follows: TGTGCCACCAGCAGAGAAGGACAGGCTTCCAGTGAGCAGTTCTTC.